This TCR beta chain originates from a study of blood T cell repertoires in COVID-19. In the study overall: The United States, Italy and Spain were the sources of the acute and convalescent COVID-19 samples. Sample material is recorded as cDNA or gDNA derived from T cells, B-cell-depleted T cells, or PBMCs.

Profiling relied on immunoSEQ multiplex PCR, and the TCRdb table lists in-frame clones only, not all of them. Of around 130,000 clones listed, roughly 80% are singletons. The CDR3 runs to 14 residues. CDR1 and CDR2 (germline): SGHRS, YFSETQ. Trimming took off 0 bases at V and 3 bases at J, with 10 bases between the two ends. The material sequenced was peripheral blood. The V gene is TRBV5-1, the J gene TRBJ2-7; TRBD1 might be the D (6 bases). The TCR sequence derives from a human donor in a cohort sampled during active COVID-19. The CDR3 nucleotides read TGCGCCAGCAGCTTGGGGGGGCTCAACTACGAGCAGTACTTC. Its protein product is CASSLGGLNYEQYF.